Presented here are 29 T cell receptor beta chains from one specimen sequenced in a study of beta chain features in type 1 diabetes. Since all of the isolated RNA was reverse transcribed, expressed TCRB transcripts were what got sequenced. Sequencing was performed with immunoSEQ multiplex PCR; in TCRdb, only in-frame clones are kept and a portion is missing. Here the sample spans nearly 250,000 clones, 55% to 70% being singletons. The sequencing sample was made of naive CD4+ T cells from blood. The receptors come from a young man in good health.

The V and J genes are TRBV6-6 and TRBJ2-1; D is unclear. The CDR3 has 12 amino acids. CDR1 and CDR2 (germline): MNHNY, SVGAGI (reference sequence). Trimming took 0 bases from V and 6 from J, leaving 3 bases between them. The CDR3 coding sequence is TGTGCCAGCAGTTACTCCCCCAATGAGCAGTTCTTC. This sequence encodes CASSYSPNEQFF.

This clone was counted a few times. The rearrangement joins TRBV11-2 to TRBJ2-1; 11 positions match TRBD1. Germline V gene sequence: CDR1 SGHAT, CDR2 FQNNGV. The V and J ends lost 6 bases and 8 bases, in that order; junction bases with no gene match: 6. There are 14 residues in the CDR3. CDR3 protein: CASRDPGQGDEQFF. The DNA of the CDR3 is TGTGCCAGCAGGGATCCGGGACAGGGGGATGAGCAGTTCTTC. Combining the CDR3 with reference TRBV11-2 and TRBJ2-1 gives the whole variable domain EAGVAQSPRYKIIEKRQSVAFWCNPISGHATLYWYQQILGQGPKLLIQFQNNGVVDDSQLPKDRFSAERLKGVDSTLKIQPAKLEDSAVYLCASRDPGQGDEQFFGPGTRLTVL.

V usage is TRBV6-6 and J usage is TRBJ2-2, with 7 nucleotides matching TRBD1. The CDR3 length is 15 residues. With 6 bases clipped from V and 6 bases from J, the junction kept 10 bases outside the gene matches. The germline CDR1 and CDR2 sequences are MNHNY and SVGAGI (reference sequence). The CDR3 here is CASSRRQGAAGELFF. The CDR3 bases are TGTGCCAGCAGCCGTAGACAGGGAGCCGCCGGGGAGCTGTTTTTT.

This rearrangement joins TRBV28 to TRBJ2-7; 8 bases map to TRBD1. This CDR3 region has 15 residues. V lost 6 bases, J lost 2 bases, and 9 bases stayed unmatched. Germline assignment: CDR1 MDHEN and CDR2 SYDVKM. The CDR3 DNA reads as TGTGCCAGCAGCCTCCCCGGACAGGGTGCCTACGAGCAGTACTTC. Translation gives CASSLPGQGAYEQYF.

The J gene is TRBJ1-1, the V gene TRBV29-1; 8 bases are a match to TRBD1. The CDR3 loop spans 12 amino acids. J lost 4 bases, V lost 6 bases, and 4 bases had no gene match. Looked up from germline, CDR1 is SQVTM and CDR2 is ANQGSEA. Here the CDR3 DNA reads TGCAGCGTAACAACAGGGGGCACTGAAGCTTTCTTT. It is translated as CSVTTGGTEAFF.

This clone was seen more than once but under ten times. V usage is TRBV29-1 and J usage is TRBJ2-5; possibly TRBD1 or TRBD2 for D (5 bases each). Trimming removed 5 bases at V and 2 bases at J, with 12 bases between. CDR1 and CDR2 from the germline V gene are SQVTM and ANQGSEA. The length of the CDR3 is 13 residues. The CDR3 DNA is TGCAGCGTTTCAGTGGGACCTCAAGAGACCCAGTACTTC. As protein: CSVSVGPQETQYF.

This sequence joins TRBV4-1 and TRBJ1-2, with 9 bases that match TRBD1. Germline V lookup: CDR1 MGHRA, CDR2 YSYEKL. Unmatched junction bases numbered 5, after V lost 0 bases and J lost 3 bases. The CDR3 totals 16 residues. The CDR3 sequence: CASSQERTGGDYGYTF. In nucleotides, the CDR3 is TGCGCCAGCAGCCAAGAGAGAACAGGGGGCGACTATGGCTACACCTTC.

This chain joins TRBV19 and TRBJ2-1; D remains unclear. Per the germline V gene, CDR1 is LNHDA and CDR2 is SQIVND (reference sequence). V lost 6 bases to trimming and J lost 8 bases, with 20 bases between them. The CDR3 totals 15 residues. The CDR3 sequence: CASRRVVSLIYEQFF. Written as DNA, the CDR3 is TGTGCCAGTAGACGGGTAGTAAGCCTAATCTATGAGCAGTTCTTC.

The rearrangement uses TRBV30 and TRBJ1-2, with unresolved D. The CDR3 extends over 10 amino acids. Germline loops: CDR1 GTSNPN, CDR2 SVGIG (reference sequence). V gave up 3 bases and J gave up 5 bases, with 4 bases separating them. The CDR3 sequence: CAWRQYGYTF. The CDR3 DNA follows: TGTGCCTGGAGACAATATGGCTACACCTTC.

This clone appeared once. The chain's CDR3 is CASSGTGAETQYF. In DNA, the CDR3 is TGTGCCAGCAGCGGGACAGGGGCAGAGACCCAGTACTTC. This chain connects TRBV9 to TRBJ2-5, with 9 nucleotides matching TRBD1. V was pared by 3 bases and J by 4 bases, with 1 base of the junction left unmatched. Germline lookup yields CDR1 SGDLS and CDR2 YYNGEE. The CDR3 sequence is 13 residues long.

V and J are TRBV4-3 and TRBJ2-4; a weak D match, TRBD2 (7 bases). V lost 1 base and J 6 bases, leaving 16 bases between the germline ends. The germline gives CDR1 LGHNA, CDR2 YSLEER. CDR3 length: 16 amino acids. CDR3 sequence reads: CASSQVWGGAGNIQYF. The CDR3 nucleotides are TGCGCCAGCAGCCAAGTCTGGGGGGGCGCGGGAAACATTCAGTACTTC.

Here the CDR3 DNA reads TGTGCCAGCAGCCACAAGACAGGCTCCTACGAGCAGTACTTC. Its protein product is CASSHKTGSYEQYF. The V gene is TRBV7-9, the J gene TRBJ2-7, with TRBD1 as a possible D gene (6 bases). V was trimmed by 5 bases and J by 0 bases, leaving 11 bases between them. The V gene's germline CDR1 is SEHNR and CDR2 FQNEAQ (reference sequence). The CDR3 has 14 residues.

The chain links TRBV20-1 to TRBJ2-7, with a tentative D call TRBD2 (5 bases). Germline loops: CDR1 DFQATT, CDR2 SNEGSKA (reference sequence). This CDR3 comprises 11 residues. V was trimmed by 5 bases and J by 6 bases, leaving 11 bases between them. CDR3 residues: CSALSGSEQYF. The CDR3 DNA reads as TGCAGTGCTCTCTCGGGATCCGAGCAGTACTTC.

The CDR3 reads CAISELQENQPQHF. CDR3 DNA: TGTGCCATCAGTGAGTTGCAGGAAAATCAGCCCCAGCATTTT. The chain is built from TRBV10-3 and TRBJ1-5; D gene uncertain. The CDR3 contains 14 residues. Germline V lookup: CDR1 ENHRY, CDR2 SYGVKD. V was pared by 1 base and J by 4 bases, with 8 bases between.

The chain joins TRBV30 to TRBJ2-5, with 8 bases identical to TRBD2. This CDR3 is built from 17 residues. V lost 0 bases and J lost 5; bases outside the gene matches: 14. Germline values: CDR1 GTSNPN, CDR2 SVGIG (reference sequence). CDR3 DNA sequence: TGTGCCTGGAGTGTGGGGACTAGTGTTGGTTCGGGGGAGACCCAGTACTTC. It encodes CAWSVGTSVGSGETQYF.

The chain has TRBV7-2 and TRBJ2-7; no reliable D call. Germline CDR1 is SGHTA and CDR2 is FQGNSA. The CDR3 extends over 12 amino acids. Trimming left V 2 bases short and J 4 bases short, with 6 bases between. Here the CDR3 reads CASSLSWYEQYF. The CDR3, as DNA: TGTGCCAGCAGCTTAAGTTGGTACGAGCAGTACTTC. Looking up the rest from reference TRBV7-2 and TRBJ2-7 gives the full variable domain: GAGVSQSPSNKVTEKGKDVELRCDPISGHTALYWYRQSLGQGLEFLIYFQGNSAPDKSGLPSDRFSAERTGGSVSTLTIQRTQQEDSAVYLCASSLSWYEQYFGPGTRLTVT.

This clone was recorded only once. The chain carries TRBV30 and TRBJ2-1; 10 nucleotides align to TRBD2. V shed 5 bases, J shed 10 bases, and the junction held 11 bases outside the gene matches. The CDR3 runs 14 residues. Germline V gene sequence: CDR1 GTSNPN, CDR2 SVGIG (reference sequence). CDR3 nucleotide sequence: TGTGCCTGGGCCCGGACTAGCGGCGAGGGGGAGCAGTTCTTC. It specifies CAWARTSGEGEQFF.

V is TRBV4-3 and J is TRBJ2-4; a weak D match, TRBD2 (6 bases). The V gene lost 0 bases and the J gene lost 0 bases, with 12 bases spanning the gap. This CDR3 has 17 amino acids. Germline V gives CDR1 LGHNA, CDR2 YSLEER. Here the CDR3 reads CASSQDLAQPAKNIQYF. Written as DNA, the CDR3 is TGCGCCAGCAGCCAAGATCTAGCGCAGCCAGCCAAAAACATTCAGTACTTC.

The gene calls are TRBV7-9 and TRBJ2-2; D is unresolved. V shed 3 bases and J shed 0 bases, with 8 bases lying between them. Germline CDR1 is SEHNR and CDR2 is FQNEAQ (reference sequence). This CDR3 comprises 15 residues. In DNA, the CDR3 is TGTGCCAGCAGCTTCTATGGCTCGAACACCGGGGAGCTGTTTTTT. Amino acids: CASSFYGSNTGELFF.

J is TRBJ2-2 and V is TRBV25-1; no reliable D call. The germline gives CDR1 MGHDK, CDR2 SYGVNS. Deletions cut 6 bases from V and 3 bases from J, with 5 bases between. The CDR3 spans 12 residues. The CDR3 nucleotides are TGTGCCAGCAGCGGAGACACCGGGGAGCTGTTTTTT. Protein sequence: CASSGDTGELFF.

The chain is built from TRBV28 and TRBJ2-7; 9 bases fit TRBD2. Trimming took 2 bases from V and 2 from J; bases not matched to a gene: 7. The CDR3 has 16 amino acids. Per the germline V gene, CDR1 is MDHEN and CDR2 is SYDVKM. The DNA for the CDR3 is TGTGCCAGCAGTTTACCCGGGACTAGCACTACCTACGAGCAGTACTTC. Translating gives CASSLPGTSTTYEQYF.

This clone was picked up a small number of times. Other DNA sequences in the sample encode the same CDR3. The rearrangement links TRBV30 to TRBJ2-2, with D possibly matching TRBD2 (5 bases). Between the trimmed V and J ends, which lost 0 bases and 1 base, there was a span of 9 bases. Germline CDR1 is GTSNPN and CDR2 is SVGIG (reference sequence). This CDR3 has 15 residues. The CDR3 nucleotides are TGTGCCTGGAGTGTACGTCGGGGGAACACCGGGGAGCTGTTTTTT. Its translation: CAWSVRRGNTGELFF.

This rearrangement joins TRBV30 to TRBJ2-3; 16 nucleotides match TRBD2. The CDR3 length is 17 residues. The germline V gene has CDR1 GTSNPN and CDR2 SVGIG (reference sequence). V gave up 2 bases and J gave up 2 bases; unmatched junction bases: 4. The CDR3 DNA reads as TGTGCCTGGAGTACGGGACTAGCGGGAGGGTACACAGATACGCAGTATTTT. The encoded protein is CAWSTGLAGGYTDTQYF.

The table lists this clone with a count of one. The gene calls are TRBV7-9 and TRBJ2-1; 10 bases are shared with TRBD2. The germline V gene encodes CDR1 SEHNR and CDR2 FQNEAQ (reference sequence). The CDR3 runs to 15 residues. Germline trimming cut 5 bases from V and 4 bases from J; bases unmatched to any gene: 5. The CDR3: CASSLLAGEYNEQFF. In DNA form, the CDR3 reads TGTGCCAGCAGCCTTCTAGCGGGAGAGTACAATGAGCAGTTCTTC. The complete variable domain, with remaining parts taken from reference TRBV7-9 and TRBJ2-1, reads DTGVSQNPRHKITKRGQNVTFRCDPISEHNRLYWYRQTLGQGPEFLTYFQNEAQLEKSRLLSDRFSAERPKGSFSTLEIQRTEQGDSAMYLCASSLLAGEYNEQFFGPGTRLTVL.

CDR3 sequence (DNA): TGCGCCAGCAGTCAATCGCGAAGTAGCGGGAGGTGGGATACGCAGTATTTT. Translated: CASSQSRSSGRWDTQYF. This chain links TRBV23-1 with TRBJ2-3, with TRBD2 matching over 10 bases. TRBV23-1 is an ORF for which the function is uncertain. V lost 0 bases and J lost 6; bases outside the gene matches: 9. The CDR3 runs to 17 residues.

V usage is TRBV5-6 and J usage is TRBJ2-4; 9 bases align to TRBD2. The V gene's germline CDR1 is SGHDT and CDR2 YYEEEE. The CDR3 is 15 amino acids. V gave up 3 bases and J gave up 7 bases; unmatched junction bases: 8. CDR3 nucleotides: TGTGCCAGCAGCTCAACCGGGACTAGCCAGAACATTCAGTACTTC. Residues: CASSSTGTSQNIQYF.

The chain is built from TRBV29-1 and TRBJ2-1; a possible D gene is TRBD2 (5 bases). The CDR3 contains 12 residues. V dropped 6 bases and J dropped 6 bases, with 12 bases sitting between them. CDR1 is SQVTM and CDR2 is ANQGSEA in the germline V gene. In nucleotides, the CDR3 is TGCAGCGTGGTTGGACTGAGCAATGAGCAGTTCTTC. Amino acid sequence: CSVVGLSNEQFF.

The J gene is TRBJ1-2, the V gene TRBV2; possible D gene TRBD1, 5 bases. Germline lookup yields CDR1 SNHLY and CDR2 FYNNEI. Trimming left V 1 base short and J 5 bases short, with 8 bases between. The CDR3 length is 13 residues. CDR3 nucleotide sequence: TGTGCCAGCAGTGAAGTGACAGTATATGGCTACACCTTC. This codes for CASSEVTVYGYTF.

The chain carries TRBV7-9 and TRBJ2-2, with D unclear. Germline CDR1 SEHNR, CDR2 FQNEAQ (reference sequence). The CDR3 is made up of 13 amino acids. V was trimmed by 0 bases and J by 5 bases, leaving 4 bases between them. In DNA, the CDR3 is TGTGCCAGCAGCTTAGCGCAGACCGGGGAGCTGTTTTTT. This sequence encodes CASSLAQTGELFF.